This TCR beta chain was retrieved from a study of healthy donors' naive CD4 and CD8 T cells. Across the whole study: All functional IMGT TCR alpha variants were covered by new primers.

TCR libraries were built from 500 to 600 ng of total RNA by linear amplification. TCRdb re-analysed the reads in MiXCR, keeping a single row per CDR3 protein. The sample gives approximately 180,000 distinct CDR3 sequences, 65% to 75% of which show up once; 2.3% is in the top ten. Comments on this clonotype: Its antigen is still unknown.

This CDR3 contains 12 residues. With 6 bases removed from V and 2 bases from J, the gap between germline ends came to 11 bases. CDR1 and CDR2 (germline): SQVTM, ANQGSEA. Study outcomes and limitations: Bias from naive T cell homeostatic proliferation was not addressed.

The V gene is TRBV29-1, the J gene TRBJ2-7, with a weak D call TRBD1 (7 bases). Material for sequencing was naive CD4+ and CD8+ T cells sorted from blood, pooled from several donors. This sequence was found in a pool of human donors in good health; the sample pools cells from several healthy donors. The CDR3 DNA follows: TGCAGCGTCAGGGGGGCAACCTACGAGCAGTACTTC. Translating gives CSVRGATYEQYF.